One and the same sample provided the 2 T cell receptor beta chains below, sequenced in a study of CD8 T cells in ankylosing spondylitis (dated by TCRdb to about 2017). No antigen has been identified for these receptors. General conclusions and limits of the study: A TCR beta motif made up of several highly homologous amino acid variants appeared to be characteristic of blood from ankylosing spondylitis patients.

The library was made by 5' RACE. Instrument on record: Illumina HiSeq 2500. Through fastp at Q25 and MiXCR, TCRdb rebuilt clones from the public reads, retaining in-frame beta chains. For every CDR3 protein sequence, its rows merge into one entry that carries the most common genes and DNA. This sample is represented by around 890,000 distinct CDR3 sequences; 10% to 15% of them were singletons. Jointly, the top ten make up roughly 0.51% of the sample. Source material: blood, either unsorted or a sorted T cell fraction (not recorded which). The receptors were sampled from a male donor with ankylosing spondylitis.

CDR3 in amino acids: CASSAGASTYEQYF. CDR3 in DNA: TGTGCCAGCAGCGCCGGGGCTTCCACCTACGAGCAGTACTTC. The J gene is TRBJ2-7, the V gene TRBV9; D tentatively reads TRBD1 or TRBD2 (5 bases each). Trimming cost V 3 bases and J 2 bases, with 12 bases left between them. Germline V gene sequence: CDR1 SGDLS, CDR2 YYNGEE. The CDR3 extends over 14 amino acids.

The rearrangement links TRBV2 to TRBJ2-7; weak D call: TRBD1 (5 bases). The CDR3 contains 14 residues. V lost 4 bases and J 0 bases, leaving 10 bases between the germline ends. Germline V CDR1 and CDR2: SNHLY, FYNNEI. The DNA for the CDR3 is TGTGCCAGCAGTGTAGGGGTTCGCTCCTACGAGCAGTACTTC. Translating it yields CASSVGVRSYEQYF.